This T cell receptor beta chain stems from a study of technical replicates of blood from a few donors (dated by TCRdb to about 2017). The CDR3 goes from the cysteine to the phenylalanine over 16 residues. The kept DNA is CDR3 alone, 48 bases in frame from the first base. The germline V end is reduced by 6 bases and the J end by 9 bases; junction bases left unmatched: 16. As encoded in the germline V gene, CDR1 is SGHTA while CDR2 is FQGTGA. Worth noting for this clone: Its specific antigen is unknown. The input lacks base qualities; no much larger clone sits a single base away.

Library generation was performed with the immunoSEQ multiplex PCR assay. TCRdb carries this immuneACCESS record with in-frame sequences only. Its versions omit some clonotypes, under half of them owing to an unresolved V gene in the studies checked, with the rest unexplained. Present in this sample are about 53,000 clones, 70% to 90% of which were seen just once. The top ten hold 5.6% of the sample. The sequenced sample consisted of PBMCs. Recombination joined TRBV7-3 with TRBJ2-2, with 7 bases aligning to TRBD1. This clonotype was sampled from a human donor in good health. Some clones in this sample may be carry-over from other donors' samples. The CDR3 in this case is CASSRTGTETPRELFF. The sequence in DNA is TGTGCCAGCAGTCGTACGGGGACAGAGACCCCAAGGGAGCTGTTTTTT.